This is a list of T cell receptor beta chains from one sample in a study of cytomegalovirus exposure and HLA in healthy donors. The protocol was immunoSEQ multiplex PCR, while the TCRdb copy is restricted to in-frame clones and leaves out a portion. This table has approximately 150,000 clones, approximately 80% appearing once. Sequencing was done on a sample of PBMCs. These receptors came from a woman aged 40 to 50 in good health and CMV-seropositive. CDR3s include the opening cysteine and the closing phenylalanine or tryptophan. D genes are given only for firm matches. Clone sizes are given selectively: once, few, many, or a class where the clone is expanded.

cdr3_nt	cdr3_aa	v_call	j_call	d_call	clone_size	cdr3_length
TGTGCCAGCAGCCAGGGGGGCGGGGGGGCTGGAGAAAAACTGTTTTTT	CASSQGGGGAGEKLFF	TRBV7-6	TRBJ1-4	TRBD1	.	16
TGTGCCAGACTATCTTTTGGGAGGGCGGGTCCCTCTATGACTAATGAAAAACTGTTTTTT	CARLSFGRAGPSMTNEKLFF	TRBV5-3	TRBJ1-4	.	once	20
TGTGCCAGCAGCTTGCCCCAGAACTATGGCTACACCTTC	CASSLPQNYGYTF	TRBV5-4	TRBJ1-2	.	.	13
TGTGCCAGCAGCGACCAATCAGGCACTGAAGCTTTCTTT	CASSDQSGTEAFF	TRBV6-1	TRBJ1-1	.	.	13
TGCAGCGTTGAAGACTGGCAGAACTACGAGCAGTACTTC	CSVEDWQNYEQYF	TRBV29-1	TRBJ2-7	.	.	13
TGTGCCAGCAGCTTACGAGGGAACACTGAAGCTTTCTTT	CASSLRGNTEAFF	TRBV7-8	TRBJ1-1	.	.	13
TGTGCCAGCAGCCGGCCGGTGCAGGGTAATGAAAAACTGTTTTTT	CASSRPVQGNEKLFF	TRBV5-8	TRBJ1-4	.	.	15
TGTGCCAGCAGTTACGGGGGGTTCAACACTGAAGCTTTCTTT	CASSYGGFNTEAFF	TRBV6-6	TRBJ1-1	.	.	14
TGTGCCAGCAAAATGAGCGGAGAAAAACTGTTTTTT	CASKMSGEKLFF	TRBV5-6	TRBJ1-4	.	.	12
TGTGCCAGCACCGTTTTGGGGGGCTCCTACAATGAGCAGTTCTTC	CASTVLGGSYNEQFF	TRBV27	TRBJ2-1	.	.	15
TGTGCCAGTAGTATTGCGACTCTCTCGAACTACAATGAGCAGTTCTTC	CASSIATLSNYNEQFF	TRBV19	TRBJ2-1	.	.	16
TGTGCCAGCAGCCGGGACAGGGGAACTAGCAATCAGCCCCAGCATTTT	CASSRDRGTSNQPQHF	TRBV6-6	TRBJ1-5	TRBD1	.	16
TGTGCCAGCAGGGACACCTTTAGAGAGCAGTACTTC	CASRDTFREQYF	TRBV6-5	TRBJ2-7	.	.	12
TGCGCCAGCAGTACACTAGCGCACACAGATACGCAGTATTTT	CASSTLAHTDTQYF	TRBV10-1	TRBJ2-3	TRBD2	once	14
TGTGCCAGCAGTTACTGGGGACAGAACACCGGGGAGCTGTTTTTT	CASSYWGQNTGELFF	TRBV6-6	TRBJ2-2	.	.	15
TGCGCCAGCACGGGCAGGGATAATTCCCCCCTCCACTTT	CASTGRDNSPLHF	TRBV4-1	TRBJ1-6	.	.	13
TGCGCCAGCAGCGCGATGACTAGCTCTGAGACCCAGTACTTC	CASSAMTSSETQYF	TRBV5-1	TRBJ2-5	TRBD2	.	14
TGTGCCAGTAGTCACGACTCGAACACTGAAGCTTTCTTT	CASSHDSNTEAFF	TRBV19	TRBJ1-1	.	.	13
TGTGCCAGCAGCTTAATGGGGACAGGGAGCCCCAATCAGCCCCAGCATTTT	CASSLMGTGSPNQPQHF	TRBV7-2	TRBJ1-5	TRBD1	.	17
TGTGCCAGCAGCCCCCAGCAGGGGGCGTATGGAAACACCATATATTTT	CASSPQQGAYGNTIYF	TRBV9	TRBJ1-3	TRBD1	.	16
TGTGCCAGCAGCCGAACGGGACAGGGATACAATGAGCAGTTCTTC	CASSRTGQGYNEQFF	TRBV7-2	TRBJ2-1	TRBD1	once	15
TGTGCCTGGAGTGGACAGTTAGTATACGCTGAAGCTTTCTTT	CAWSGQLVYAEAFF	TRBV30	TRBJ1-1	.	.	14
TGTGCCAGCAGCCCCACTTATAACGAGCAGTACTTC	CASSPTYNEQYF	TRBV7-2	TRBJ2-7	.	.	12
TGTGCCAGCAGCATAGGACAATACAATGAGCAGTTCTTC	CASSIGQYNEQFF	TRBV11-2	TRBJ2-1	.	.	13
TGTGCCAGCCGTACGGACAGGGAGCGCACCGGGGAGCTGTTTTTT	CASRTDRERTGELFF	TRBV27	TRBJ2-2	TRBD1	.	15
TGTGCCAGCAGTTTTTCTGGCAGGGCCCCCAACTATGGCTACACCTTC	CASSFSGRAPNYGYTF	TRBV27	TRBJ1-2	.	few	16
TGTGCCAGCAGCCTCGGACTAGCGGGGGGCATTGGCAATGAGCAGTTCTTC	CASSLGLAGGIGNEQFF	TRBV9	TRBJ2-1	TRBD2	few	17
TGCAGCGTCGTAGGGGGAGTCACAGATACGCAGTATTTT	CSVVGGVTDTQYF	TRBV29-1	TRBJ2-3	.	.	13
TGTGCCAGTAGTATAGAGGGCGGGAGGGCGGGGGAGACCCAGTACTTC	CASSIEGGRAGETQYF	TRBV19	TRBJ2-5	TRBD2	.	16
TGCGCCAGCAGATCCGGACAAAATTCCTACGAGCAGTACTTC	CASRSGQNSYEQYF	TRBV5-1	TRBJ2-7	.	few	14
TGTGCCAGCAGCGGCACAGGGTACGGCTACACCTTC	CASSGTGYGYTF	TRBV2	TRBJ1-2	.	.	12
TGCAGCGTTGAGAGGACAGAGAACTATGGCTACACCTTC	CSVERTENYGYTF	TRBV29-1	TRBJ1-2	.	.	13
TGTGCCAGCAGTTGGGACAGGGATAACGAGCAGTACTTC	CASSWDRDNEQYF	TRBV2	TRBJ2-7	TRBD1	.	13
TGTGCCAGCAGCTTAGAATTTGGGGGCTTAGGGGATGGCTACACCTTC	CASSLEFGGLGDGYTF	TRBV7-9	TRBJ1-2	.	once	16
TGCGCCAGCAGCCAGGTTGTGGGGGAGGCCTACGAGCAGTACTTC	CASSQVVGEAYEQYF	TRBV4-1	TRBJ2-7	.	.	15
TGTGCCAGCAAACTGTCCGGGACAGGGGGCTTTTGGGCTTTCTTT	CASKLSGTGGFWAFF	TRBV27	TRBJ1-1	TRBD1	.	15
TGTGCCAGCAGCCCCCGAGGTTGGGGGGACACTGAAGCTTTCTTT	CASSPRGWGDTEAFF	TRBV13	TRBJ1-1	.	few	15
TGTGCCAGTAGTGCCTCTTGGGGCGCAGGCACTGAAGCTTTCTTT	CASSASWGAGTEAFF	TRBV19	TRBJ1-1	.	.	15
TGTGCCAGCAGTCCGTTACACGCCGAGCAGTACTTC	CASSPLHAEQYF	TRBV6-1	TRBJ2-7	.	.	12
TGTGCCAGCTCATCAGCTATAAGGGGAACAGATACGCAGTATTTT	CASSSAIRGTDTQYF	TRBV18	TRBJ2-3	.	.	15
TGTGCCACACCCGCAGGGGGGTCATCAGATACGCAGTATTTT	CATPAGGSSDTQYF	TRBV7-9	TRBJ2-3	.	.	14
TGTGCCAGCAGCCCCTCCGCCCAGGGGAGGGGGGGGACCCAGTACTTC	CASSPSAQGRGGTQYF	TRBV7-2	TRBJ2-5	.	few	16
TGTGCCCAAGACAGGGTATACTACGAGCAGTACTTC	CAQDRVYYEQYF	TRBV19	TRBJ2-7	TRBD1	once	12
TGTGCCAGCAGCATGGGGGCCGGGACATCCGATTCACCCCTCCACTTT	CASSMGAGTSDSPLHF	TRBV5-4	TRBJ1-6	.	.	16
TGTGCCAGCAGTTACGGTGTAGAGAGCAATCAGCCCCAGCATTTT	CASSYGVESNQPQHF	TRBV6-6	TRBJ1-5	.	once	15
TGTGCCAGCAGCTGGGGCACCTACGAGCAGTACTTC	CASSWGTYEQYF	TRBV11-2	TRBJ2-7	.	.	12
TGTGCCAGCAGTTTCGACAGGGCTGGGGCCAACGTCCTGACTTTC	CASSFDRAGANVLTF	TRBV27	TRBJ2-6	TRBD1	.	15
TGCAGCGTTAACAGGGGCGCAGATACGCAGTATTTT	CSVNRGADTQYF	TRBV29-1	TRBJ2-3	TRBD1	.	12
TGTGCCAGCAGTCCCGGGACACATAATCAGCCCCAGCATTTT	CASSPGTHNQPQHF	TRBV6-5	TRBJ1-5	.	.	14
TGTGCCAGCAGCTTAGATGCTAGCGGGGGCTACGAGCAGTACTTC	CASSLDASGGYEQYF	TRBV11-3	TRBJ2-7	TRBD2	.	15
TGCAGCGTTCAGACAGATATTAATTCACCCCTCCACTTT	CSVQTDINSPLHF	TRBV29-1	TRBJ1-6	.	.	13
TGTGCCAGTACCCCGAGGGGTCTAGCGGGAACAGATACGCAGTATTTT	CASTPRGLAGTDTQYF	TRBV19	TRBJ2-3	TRBD2	.	16
TGTGCCAGCAGCAAGGAAGGACGGGGGTCCTACGAGCAGTACTTC	CASSKEGRGSYEQYF	TRBV6-6	TRBJ2-7	.	.	15
TGTGCCAGCAGCTTAGCTTCCAGGGTAGTAGATACGCAGTATTTT	CASSLASRVVDTQYF	TRBV7-2	TRBJ2-3	.	few	15
TGTGCCTGGAGTCGGACGGAGGGGCCCCTCCACTTT	CAWSRTEGPLHF	TRBV30	TRBJ1-6	.	.	12
TGTGCCAGCGCTTTGGGACAGCGGGAGACCCAGTACTTC	CASALGQRETQYF	TRBV6-1	TRBJ2-5	TRBD1	.	13
TGTGCCAGCAGCGGGGAACCGGGCCCGAGCTACGAGCAGTACTTC	CASSGEPGPSYEQYF	TRBV27	TRBJ2-7	.	few	15
TGTGCCAGCAGCGGTAGTTCGGGTATGAACACCGGGGAGCTGTTTTTT	CASSGSSGMNTGELFF	TRBV2	TRBJ2-2	.	.	16
TGCGCCAGCAGCTTACAGGGTTCCGATGGCTACACCTTC	CASSLQGSDGYTF	TRBV5-1	TRBJ1-2	.	.	13